Below are 16 T cell receptor beta chains sequenced from a single sample in a study of blood T cells in healthy people across ages. A J-beta primer mix and a sample-barcoded 5' primer were used in a second PCR of about 7 to 11 cycles. Each CDR3 protein is one row after TCRdb ran MiXCR on the 5' RACE reads. The sample lists hundreds of thousands of distinct CDR3 sequences; around a quarter were seen once. The same sample was also used in a study of T cells of mothers and their children.

Source material: blood. The origin of the receptors is a boy between 2 and 15 years old in good health.

This clonotype has only a few counts. The chain recombines TRBV28 with TRBJ2-1, with D perhaps TRBD2 (5 bases). The CDR3 runs 17 residues. The germline V gene has CDR1 MDHEN and CDR2 SYDVKM. Trimming removed 3 bases at V and 2 bases at J, with 17 bases between. The CDR3 DNA follows: TGTGCCAGCAGTTTTACTGGCGCCCCTAGCACCTACAATGAGCAGTTCTTC. It is translated as CASSFTGAPSTYNEQFF.

The gene calls are TRBV3-1 and TRBJ2-3; D perhaps matches TRBD2 (5 bases). V lost 4 bases to trimming and J lost 0 bases, with 14 bases between them. The CDR3 runs 16 residues. Germline V gene lookup returns CDR1 LGHDT and CDR2 YNNKEL (reference sequence). CDR3: CASSPLKEGSTDTQYF. The DNA for the CDR3 is TGTGCCAGCAGCCCCCTCAAAGAGGGTAGCACAGATACGCAGTATTTT.

The chain uses TRBV2 and TRBJ2-5; 8 positions agree with TRBD1. The V segment lost 3 bases and the J segment 5 bases; nucleotides outside the gene matches: 8. The CDR3 is 15 amino acids. Germline lookup yields CDR1 SNHLY and CDR2 FYNNEI. In nucleotides, the CDR3 is TGTGCCAGCAGTGAGGGCAGGGGGCCCGTTGAGACCCAGTACTTC. It codes for CASSEGRGPVETQYF.

The V call is TRBV6-1, the J call TRBJ2-6, with 7 positions matching TRBD1. The CDR3 is 16 amino acids. Germline CDR1 MNHNS, CDR2 SASEGT. Trimming took 10 bases from V and 4 from J; bases not matched to a gene: 13. The CDR3 DNA is TGTGCCACCAAAAGGGACAGTTCCCTCGGGGCCAACGTCCTGACTTTC. This translates into CATKRDSSLGANVLTF.

J is TRBJ2-1 and V is TRBV12-3 or TRBV12-4; 10 nucleotides align to TRBD2. J lost 2 bases, V lost 0 bases, and 4 bases had no gene match. This CDR3 spans 17 amino acids. Here the CDR3 reads CASSLARLAGAYNEQFF. CDR3 DNA: TGTGCCAGCAGTTTAGCGCGTCTAGCGGGAGCCTACAATGAGCAGTTCTTC.

This chain connects TRBV7-2 to TRBJ2-3; D remains unclear. The CDR3 totals 15 residues. CDR1 is SGHTA, CDR2 FQGNSA, per germline. Trimming removed 5 bases at V and 4 bases at J, with 16 bases between. The CDR3 nucleotides read TGTGCCAGCAGCCGTTTACGAGGCCCTCCAGATACGCAGTATTTT. It is translated as CASSRLRGPPDTQYF.

This clonotype was counted a few times. The J gene is TRBJ1-2, the V gene TRBV4-3, with 7 bases identical to TRBD1. V was pared by 2 bases and J by 2 bases, with 11 bases of the junction left unmatched. CDR1 LGHNA and CDR2 YSLEER come from the germline V gene. The CDR3 is made up of 17 amino acids. CDR3: CASSQSIDRAVNYGYTF. The CDR3 DNA reads as TGCGCCAGCAGCCAATCTATTGACAGGGCGGTCAACTATGGCTACACCTTC.

The chain joins TRBV3-1 to TRBJ2-3; D might be TRBD2 (5 bases). The CDR3 has 16 amino acids. The germline gives CDR1 LGHDT, CDR2 YNNKEL (reference sequence). Trimming pared 0 bases from V and 2 bases from J, leaving 12 bases between. CDR3 protein: CASSQDRRGTTDTQYF. DNA of the CDR3: TGTGCCAGCAGCCAAGATCGCCGGGGAACCACAGATACGCAGTATTTT.

This chain uses TRBV6-1 with TRBJ1-2, with 8 bases matching TRBD1. Germline-derived CDR1 and CDR2 are MNHNS and SASEGT. The CDR3 extends over 15 amino acids. The trim removed 2 bases at V and 4 bases at J, leaving 6 bases unmatched. CDR3 sequence: CASSEITGGSYGYTF. The CDR3 DNA reads TGTGCCAGCAGTGAAATTACAGGGGGAAGCTATGGCTACACCTTC.

The chain uses TRBV12-3 or TRBV12-4 and TRBJ2-7; 8 bases map to TRBD2. V lost 4 bases, J lost 4 bases, and 6 bases stayed unmatched. The CDR3 is 14 amino acids. CDR3 coding DNA: TGTGCCAGCAGTTCCTATAGCGGGATGTACGAGCAGTACTTC. It encodes CASSSYSGMYEQYF.

The chain is built from TRBV29-1 and TRBJ2-4; no reliable D call. V was trimmed by 1 base and J by 4 bases, leaving 5 bases between them. The CDR3 sequence is 12 residues long. From germline, CDR1 is SQVTM and CDR2 ANQGSEA. CDR3 region: CSVEGDKNIQYF. The CDR3 DNA reads TGCAGCGTTGAAGGGGATAAAAACATTCAGTACTTC. Full variable domain (remainder filled in from reference TRBV29-1 and TRBJ2-4): SAVISQKPSRDICQRGTSLTIQCQVDSQVTMMFWYRQQPGQSLTLIATANQGSEATYESGFVIDKFPISRPNLTFSTLTVSNMSPEDSSIYLCSVEGDKNIQYFGAGTRLSVL.

Only a few counts were recorded for this clonotype. The chain is built from TRBV7-8 and TRBJ2-5; D remains unclear. TRBJ2-1 explains the end of the DNA better; the J call may be wrong. The CDR3 contains 10 residues. CDR1 and CDR2 (germline): SGHVS, FQNEAQ. This CDR3 reads CASSLTQQFF. Written as DNA, the CDR3 is TGTGCCAGCAGCCTAACACAGCAGTTCTTC.

This clonotype has a handful of counts. The DNA of the CDR3 is TGTGCCAGCAGGTCGGACAGGGGGGATGGAGGGACCCAGTACTTC. Its translation is CASRSDRGDGGTQYF. The chain employs TRBV6-5 and TRBJ2-5; 10 bases line up with TRBD1. From germline, CDR1 is MNHEY and CDR2 SVGAGI. Germline trimming cut 6 bases from V and 7 bases from J; bases unmatched to any gene: 11. This CDR3 has 15 amino acids.

This clonotype was seen a handful of times. J is TRBJ2-7 and V is TRBV30, with D unresolved. V lost 1 base and J lost 0, with 7 bases in between. The CDR3 runs to 13 residues. The germline CDR1 and CDR2 sequences are GTSNPN and SVGIG (reference sequence). CDR3: CAWSGKVSYEQYF. CDR3 bases: TGTGCCTGGAGTGGGAAGGTCTCCTACGAGCAGTACTTC.

With respect to this clonotype: At one end, the junction sequence differs from germline, possibly due to a read error. The rearrangement links TRBV5-1 to TRBJ2-3, with no clear D. CDR1 SGHRS and CDR2 YFSETQ come from the germline V gene. The CDR3 is 11 residues long. The CDR3 DNA follows: TGCGCCAGCAGCTTGGCAGATACGCGGTATTTT. Translation gives CASSLADTRYF.

V is TRBV29-1 and J is TRBJ1-1, with no clear D. Deletions cut 3 bases from V and 4 bases from J, with 15 bases between. Looked up from germline, CDR1 is SQVTM and CDR2 is ANQGSEA. This CDR3 comprises 14 residues. CDR3: CSVDSGRVFTEAFF. CDR3 nucleotide sequence: TGCAGCGTTGACTCGGGGAGGGTTTTCACTGAAGCTTTCTTT.